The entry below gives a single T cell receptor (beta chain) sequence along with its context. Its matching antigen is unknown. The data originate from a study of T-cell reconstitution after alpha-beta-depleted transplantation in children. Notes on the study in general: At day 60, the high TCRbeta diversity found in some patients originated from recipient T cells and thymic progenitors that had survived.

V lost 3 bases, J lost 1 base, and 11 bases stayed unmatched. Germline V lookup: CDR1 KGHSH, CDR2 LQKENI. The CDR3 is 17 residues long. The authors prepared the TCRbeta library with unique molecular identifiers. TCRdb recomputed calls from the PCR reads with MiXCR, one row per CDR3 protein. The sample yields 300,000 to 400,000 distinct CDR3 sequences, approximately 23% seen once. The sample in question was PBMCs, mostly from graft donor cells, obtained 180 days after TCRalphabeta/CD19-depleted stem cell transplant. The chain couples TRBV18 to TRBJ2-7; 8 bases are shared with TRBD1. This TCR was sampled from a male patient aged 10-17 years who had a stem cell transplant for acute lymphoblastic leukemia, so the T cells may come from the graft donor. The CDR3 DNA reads TGTGCCAGCTCACCCCTAACCGATGGACAGGGATCCTACGAGCAGTACTTC. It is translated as CASSPLTDGQGSYEQYF.